The 12 T cell receptor beta chains below were found in one sample sequenced in a study of CD8+CD57+ T cells in acquired aplastic anemia. Patients picked for sequencing had shown CD8+CD57+ cell expansion detected by flow cytometry. The template used for profiling TCR beta VDJ and CDR3 was genomic DNA. MiXCR was run by TCRdb on the reads, yielding one entry per CDR3 protein. Here the sample spans some 170,000 distinct CDR3 sequences, about 60% being singletons. Sequenced sample: sorted CD4+, CD8+, or CD8+CD57+ T cells (not recorded which) from PBMCs. Receptor source: a human donor with aplastic anemia.

This clonotype came up many times. The V and J genes are TRBV9 and TRBJ1-6; no clear D gene. Trimming took 2 bases from V and 8 from J, leaving 8 bases between them. The CDR3 is 13 residues long. Germline V lookup: CDR1 SGDLS, CDR2 YYNGEE. The CDR3: CASSVGIHSPLHF. The DNA of the CDR3 is TGTGCCAGCAGCGTCGGAATTCATTCACCCCTCCACTTT.

For this clonotype: The junction shows a germline mismatch at one end, possibly a read error. The chain couples TRBV15 to TRBJ2-1; 9 positions match TRBD2. Germline values: CDR1 LNHNV, CDR2 YYDKDF (reference sequence). This CDR3 is 16 amino acids long. The CDR3 bases are TGTGCCAGCAGCCCCACCTGGAAGCGGGGGGCCAATGAGCAGTTCTTC. This translates into CASSPTWKRGANEQFF. Full variable domain (outside the CDR3, taken from reference TRBV15 and TRBJ2-1): DAMVIQNPRYQVTQFGKPVTLSCSQTLNHNVMYWYQQKSSQAPKLLFHYYDKDFNNEADTPDNFQSRRPNTSFCFLDIRSPGLGDTAMYLCASSPTWKRGANEQFFGPGTRLTVL.

The chain recombines TRBV19 with TRBJ2-1; 10 bases align to TRBD1. CDR1 LNHDA and CDR2 SQIVND come from the germline V gene (reference sequence). The length of the CDR3 is 13 residues. Trimming cost V 10 bases and J 7 bases; bases outside gene matches: 7. The DNA for the CDR3 is TGTGCCACGGTGACAGGGGGCTCTAATGAGCAGTTCTTC. Its protein is CATVTGGSNEQFF.

V and J are TRBV13 and TRBJ2-5, with D maybe TRBD2 (5 bases). The V and J ends lost 5 bases and 1 base respectively, with 11 bases between them. Germline V gene lookup returns CDR1 PRHDT and CDR2 FYEKMQ (reference sequence). The CDR3 runs 14 residues. The CDR3 DNA is TGTGCCAGCAGCCTGTGGACTGTCCAAGAGACCCAGTACTTC. It yields the protein CASSLWTVQETQYF.

The chain recombines TRBV27 with TRBJ1-5; perhaps TRBD1 as D (6 bases). CDR3 size: 13 residues. The V and J ends lost 8 bases and 3 bases respectively, with 11 bases between them. Germline V lookup: CDR1 MNHEY, CDR2 SMNVEV (reference sequence). The CDR3 DNA follows: TGTGCCAGCGAAGGACAGCACAATCAGCCCCAGCATTTT. It encodes CASEGQHNQPQHF.

The V call is TRBV2, the J call TRBJ2-7, with D perhaps matching TRBD1 or TRBD2 (9 bases each). The germline gives CDR1 SNHLY, CDR2 FYNNEI. Trimming took off 11 bases at V and 2 bases at J, with 22 bases between the two ends. CDR3 length: 15 amino acids. The CDR3 here is CAGTGGAGGTYEQYF. As DNA, the CDR3 is TGTGCCGGAACAGGGGGCGCGGGAGGGACCTACGAGCAGTACTTC.

V is TRBV7-9 and J is TRBJ1-6; D possibly corresponds to TRBD1 (5 bases). Trimming shortened V by 5 bases and J by 10 bases, and 12 bases separated the two germline ends. The CDR3 length is 13 residues. The germline gives CDR1 SEHNR, CDR2 FQNEAQ (reference sequence). CDR3 sequence: CASSPGTGSPLHF. The CDR3 nucleotides are TGTGCCAGCAGCCCAGGGACGGGGTCACCCCTCCACTTT. The variable domain in full, completed from reference TRBV7-9 and TRBJ1-6, reads DTGVSQNPRHKITKRGQNVTFRCDPISEHNRLYWYRQTLGQGPEFLTYFQNEAQLEKSRLLSDRFSAERPKGSFSTLEIQRTEQGDSAMYLCASSPGTGSPLHFGNGTRLTVT.

The CDR3 bases are TGTGCCAGCAGCTCTAACAGGGATCAGCCCCAGCATTTT. As protein: CASSSNRDQPQHF. The chain recombines TRBV7-3 with TRBJ1-5; possible D gene TRBD1, 6 bases. In germline, CDR1 is SGHTA, CDR2 FQGTGA. The CDR3 length is 13 residues. Between the trimmed V and J ends, which lost 4 bases and 5 bases, there was a span of 9 bases.

The rearrangement links TRBV2 to TRBJ2-7; no definite D call. V lost 1 base, J lost 5 bases, and 9 bases lay in between. The CDR3 has 13 amino acids. CDR1 and CDR2 (germline): SNHLY, FYNNEI. The CDR3 loop reads CASSEGLVNEQYF. CDR3 coding DNA: TGTGCCAGCAGTGAAGGACTCGTAAACGAGCAGTACTTC.

This clonotype has a count of ten or more. The rearrangement joins TRBV25-1 to TRBJ1-4; TRBD1 agrees at 7 bases. The CDR3 is 13 amino acids. Germline CDR1 MGHDK, CDR2 SYGVNS. After removal of 9 bases from V and 4 bases from J, the junction contained 5 bases not matched to a gene. The CDR3: CASSDRHNEKLFF. CDR3 sequence (DNA): TGTGCCAGTTCGGACAGGCATAATGAAAAACTGTTTTTT.

The rearrangement uses TRBV15 and TRBJ2-7; tentative D call: TRBD2 (5 bases). Germline values: CDR1 LNHNV, CDR2 YYDKDF (reference sequence). V was cut by 3 bases and J by 5 bases, with 11 bases left in between. The CDR3 is made up of 13 amino acids. The CDR3 protein is CATSSLGGHEQYF. CDR3 nucleotide sequence: TGTGCCACCAGCAGCTTAGGAGGACACGAGCAGTACTTC.

The rearrangement links TRBV10-3 to TRBJ1-1, with D maybe TRBD1 (5 bases). The CDR3 is 14 amino acids. CDR1 ENHRY and CDR2 SYGVKD come from the germline V gene. Deletions cut 2 bases from V and 4 bases from J, with 11 bases between. The CDR3 spells CAISESRAGTEAFF. For the CDR3, the DNA is TGTGCCATCAGTGAGAGCAGGGCAGGCACTGAAGCTTTCTTT.